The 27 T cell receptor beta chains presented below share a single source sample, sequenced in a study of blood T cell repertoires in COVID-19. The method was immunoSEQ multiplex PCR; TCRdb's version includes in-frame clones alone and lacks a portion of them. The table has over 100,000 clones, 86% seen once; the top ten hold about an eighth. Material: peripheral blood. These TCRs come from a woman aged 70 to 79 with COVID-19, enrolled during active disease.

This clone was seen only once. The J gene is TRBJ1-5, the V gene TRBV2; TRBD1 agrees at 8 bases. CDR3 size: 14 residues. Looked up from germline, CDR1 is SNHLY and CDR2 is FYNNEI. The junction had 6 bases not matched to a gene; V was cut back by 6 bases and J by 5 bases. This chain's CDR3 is CASRGTGSDQPQHF. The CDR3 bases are TGTGCCAGCAGGGGGACAGGAAGTGATCAGCCCCAGCATTTT.

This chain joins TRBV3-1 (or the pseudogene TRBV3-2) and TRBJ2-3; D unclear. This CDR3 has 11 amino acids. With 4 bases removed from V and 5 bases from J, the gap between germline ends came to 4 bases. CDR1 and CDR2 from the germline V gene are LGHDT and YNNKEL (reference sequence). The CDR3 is CASSRGDTQYF. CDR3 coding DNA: TGTGCCAGCAGCCGAGGAGATACGCAGTATTTT.

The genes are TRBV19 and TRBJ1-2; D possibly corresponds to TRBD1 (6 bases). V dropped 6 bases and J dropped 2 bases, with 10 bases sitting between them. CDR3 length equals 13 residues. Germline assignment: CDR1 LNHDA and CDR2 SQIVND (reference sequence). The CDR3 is CASRRDNNYGYTF. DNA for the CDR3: TGTGCCAGTAGGAGGGACAACAACTATGGCTACACCTTC. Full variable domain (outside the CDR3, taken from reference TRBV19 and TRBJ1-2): DGGITQSPKYLFRKEGQNVTLSCEQNLNHDAMYWYRQDPGQGLRLIYYSQIVNDFQKGDIAEGYSVSREKKESFPLTVTSAQKNPTAFYLCASRRDNNYGYTFGSGTRLTVV.

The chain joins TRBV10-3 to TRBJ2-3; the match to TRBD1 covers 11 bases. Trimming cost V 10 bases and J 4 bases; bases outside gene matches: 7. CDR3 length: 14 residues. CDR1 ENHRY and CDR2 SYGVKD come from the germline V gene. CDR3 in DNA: TGTGCCACCAGGACAGGGGGCGCAGCAGATACGCAGTATTTT. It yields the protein CATRTGGAADTQYF.

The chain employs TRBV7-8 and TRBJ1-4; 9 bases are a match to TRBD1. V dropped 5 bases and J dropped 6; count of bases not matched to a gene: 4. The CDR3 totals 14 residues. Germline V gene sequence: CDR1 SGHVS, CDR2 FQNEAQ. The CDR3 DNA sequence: TGTGCCAGCAGCCGGGACAGGGCGGATGAAAAACTGTTTTTT. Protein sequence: CASSRDRADEKLFF.

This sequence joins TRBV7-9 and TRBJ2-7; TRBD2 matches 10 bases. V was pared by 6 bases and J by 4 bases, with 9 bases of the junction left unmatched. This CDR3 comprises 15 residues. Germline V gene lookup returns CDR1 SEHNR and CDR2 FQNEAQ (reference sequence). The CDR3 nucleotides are TGTGCCAGCAGTCCTGGACTAGCGGTCGTGTACGAGCAGTACTTC. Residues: CASSPGLAVVYEQYF.

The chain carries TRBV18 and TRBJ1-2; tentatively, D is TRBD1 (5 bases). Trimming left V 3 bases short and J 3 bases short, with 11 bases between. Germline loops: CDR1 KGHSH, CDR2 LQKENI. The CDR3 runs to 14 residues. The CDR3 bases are TGTGCCAGCTCACCGACGGGCAGGGACTATGGCTACACCTTC. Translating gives CASSPTGRDYGYTF.

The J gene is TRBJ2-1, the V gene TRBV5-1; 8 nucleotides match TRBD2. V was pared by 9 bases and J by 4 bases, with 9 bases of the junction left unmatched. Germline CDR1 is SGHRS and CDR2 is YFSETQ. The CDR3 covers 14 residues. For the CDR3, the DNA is TGCGCCACCTCGCGGGGGGACTCTTACAATGAGCAGTTCTTC. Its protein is CATSRGDSYNEQFF. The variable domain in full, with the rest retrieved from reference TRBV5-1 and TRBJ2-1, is KAGVTQTPRYLIKTRGQQVTLSCSPISGHRSVSWYQQTPGQGLQFLFEYFSETQRNKGNFPGRFSGRQFSNSRSEMNVSTLELGDSALYLCATSRGDSYNEQFFGPGTRLTVL.

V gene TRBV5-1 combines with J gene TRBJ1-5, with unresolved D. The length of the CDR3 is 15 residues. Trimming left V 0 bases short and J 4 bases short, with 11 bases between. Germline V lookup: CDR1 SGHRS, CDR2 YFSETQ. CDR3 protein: CASSLEGGSNQPQHF. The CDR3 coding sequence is TGCGCCAGCAGCTTGGAGGGCGGGTCTAATCAGCCCCAGCATTTT.

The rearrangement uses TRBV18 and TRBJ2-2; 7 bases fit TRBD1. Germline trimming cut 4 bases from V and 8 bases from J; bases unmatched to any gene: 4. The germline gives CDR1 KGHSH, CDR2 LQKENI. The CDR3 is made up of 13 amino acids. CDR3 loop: CASSRTGAGELFF. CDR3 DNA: TGTGCCAGCTCACGAACAGGGGCAGGGGAGCTGTTTTTT.

The DNA of the CDR3 is TGCGCCAGCAGACGATCGCCGGAGGACAGGGGCCTCTATGGCTACACCTTC. This translates into CASRRSPEDRGLYGYTF. The chain employs TRBV5-1 and TRBJ1-2, with 9 bases aligning to TRBD1. This CDR3 region has 17 residues. The V segment lost 5 bases and the J segment 4 bases; nucleotides outside the gene matches: 15. Germline V gives CDR1 SGHRS, CDR2 YFSETQ.

The CDR3 DNA sequence: TGCGCCAGCAGTCAAAAGCAGGGTCTCGATCAGCCCCAGCATTTT. Protein product: CASSQKQGLDQPQHF. This chain links TRBV23-1 with TRBJ1-5; possibly TRBD1 for D (5 bases). TRBV23-1 is classed as an ORF, of uncertain function. V lost 2 bases to trimming and J lost 5 bases, with 13 bases between them. The CDR3 sequence is 15 residues long.

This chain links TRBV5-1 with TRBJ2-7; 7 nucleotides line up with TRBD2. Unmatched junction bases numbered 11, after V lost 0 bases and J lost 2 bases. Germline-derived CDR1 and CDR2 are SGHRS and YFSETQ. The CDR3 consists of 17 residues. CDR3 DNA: TGCGCCAGCAGCTTGGGCGCATTGAGCGGGGTTACCTACGAGCAGTACTTC. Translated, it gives CASSLGALSGVTYEQYF.

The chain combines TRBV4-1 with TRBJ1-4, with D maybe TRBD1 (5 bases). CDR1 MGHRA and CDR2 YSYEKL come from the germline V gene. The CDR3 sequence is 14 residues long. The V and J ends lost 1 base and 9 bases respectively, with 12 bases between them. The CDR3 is CASSQVGGVQKLFF. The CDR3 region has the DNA TGCGCCAGCAGCCAAGTTGGGGGGGTGCAAAAACTGTTTTTT.

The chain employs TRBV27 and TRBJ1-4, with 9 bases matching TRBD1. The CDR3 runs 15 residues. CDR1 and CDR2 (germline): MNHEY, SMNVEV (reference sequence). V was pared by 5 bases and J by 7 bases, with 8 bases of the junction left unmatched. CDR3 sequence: CASSTPTGGAEKLFF. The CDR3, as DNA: TGTGCCAGCAGTACCCCGACAGGGGGAGCTGAAAAACTGTTTTTT.

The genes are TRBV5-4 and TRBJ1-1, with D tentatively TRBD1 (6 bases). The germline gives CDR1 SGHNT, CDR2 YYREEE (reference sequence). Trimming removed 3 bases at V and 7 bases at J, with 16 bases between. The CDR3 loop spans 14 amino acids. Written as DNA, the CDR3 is TGTGCCAGCAGCTCTCAACAGGGAGTTAATGAAGCTTTCTTT. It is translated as CASSSQQGVNEAFF.

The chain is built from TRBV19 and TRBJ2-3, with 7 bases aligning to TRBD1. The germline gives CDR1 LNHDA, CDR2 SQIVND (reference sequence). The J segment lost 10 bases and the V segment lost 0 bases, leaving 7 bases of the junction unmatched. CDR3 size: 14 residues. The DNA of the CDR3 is TGTGCCAGTAGTATAGATCCGTCACAGGGGTCGCAGTATTTT. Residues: CASSIDPSQGSQYF.

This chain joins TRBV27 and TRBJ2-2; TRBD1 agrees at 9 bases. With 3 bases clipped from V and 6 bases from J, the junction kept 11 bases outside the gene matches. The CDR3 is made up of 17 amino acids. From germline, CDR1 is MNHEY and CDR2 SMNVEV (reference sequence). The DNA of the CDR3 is TGTGCCAGCAGTTTCCCCCGGGACAGGGAGAGCCCCGGGGAGCTGTTTTTT. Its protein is CASSFPRDRESPGELFF.

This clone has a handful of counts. The CDR3 sequence is CASSASGNYGYTF. The CDR3 nucleotides are TGTGCCAGTAGCGCCTCGGGAAACTATGGCTACACCTTC. The chain couples TRBV19 to TRBJ1-2; D is undetermined. V dropped 6 bases and J dropped 2 bases, with 10 bases sitting between them. The CDR3 totals 13 residues. Germline V lookup: CDR1 LNHDA, CDR2 SQIVND (reference sequence).

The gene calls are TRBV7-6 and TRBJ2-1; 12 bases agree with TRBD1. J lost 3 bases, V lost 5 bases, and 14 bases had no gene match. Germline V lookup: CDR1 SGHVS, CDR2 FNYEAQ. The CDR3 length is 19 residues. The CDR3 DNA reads TGTGCCAGCAGCGCCCGGGGACAGGGGGCTATTAGCCACTACAATGAGCAGTTCTTC. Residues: CASSARGQGAISHYNEQFF. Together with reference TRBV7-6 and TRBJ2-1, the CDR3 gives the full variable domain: GAGVSQSPRYKVTKRGQDVALRCDPISGHVSLYWYRQALGQGPEFLTYFNYEAQQDKSGLPNDRFSAERPEGSISTLTIQRTEQRDSAMYRCASSARGQGAISHYNEQFFGPGTRLTVL.

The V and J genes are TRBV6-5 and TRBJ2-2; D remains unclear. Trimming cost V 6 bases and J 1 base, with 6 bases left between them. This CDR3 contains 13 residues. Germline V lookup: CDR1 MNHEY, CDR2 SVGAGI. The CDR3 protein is CASSQKNTGELFF. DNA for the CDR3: TGTGCCAGCAGCCAGAAGAACACCGGGGAGCTGTTTTTT.

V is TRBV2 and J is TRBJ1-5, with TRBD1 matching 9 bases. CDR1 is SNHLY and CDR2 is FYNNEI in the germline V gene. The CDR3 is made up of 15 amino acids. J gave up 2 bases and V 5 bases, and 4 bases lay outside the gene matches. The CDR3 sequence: CASSRQGEGNQPQHF. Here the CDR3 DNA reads TGTGCCAGCAGTAGACAGGGGGAGGGCAATCAGCCCCAGCATTTT.

Here the CDR3 DNA reads TGTGCCAGCAGCCAAGATACTAGTAGGACAGGGGCTTTCTTT. Protein: CASSQDTSRTGAFF. The J gene is TRBJ1-1, the V gene TRBV3-1 (or the pseudogene TRBV3-2); 8 positions match TRBD1. The CDR3 contains 14 residues. The germline CDR1 and CDR2 sequences are LGHDT and YNNKEL (reference sequence). Trimming took 0 bases from V and 11 from J; bases not matched to a gene: 8.

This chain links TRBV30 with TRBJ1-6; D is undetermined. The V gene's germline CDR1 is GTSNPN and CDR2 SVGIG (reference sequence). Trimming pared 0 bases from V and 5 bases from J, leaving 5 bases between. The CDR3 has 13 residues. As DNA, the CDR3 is TGTGCCTGGAGTGTGGGAGATAATTCACCCCTCCACTTT. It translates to CAWSVGDNSPLHF. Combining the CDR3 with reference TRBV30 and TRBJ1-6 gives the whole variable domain SQTIHQWPATLVQPVGSPLSLECTVEGTSNPNLYWYRQAAGRGLQLLFYSVGIGQISSEVPQNLSASRPQDRQFILSSKKLLLSDSGFYLCAWSVGDNSPLHFGNGTRLTVT.

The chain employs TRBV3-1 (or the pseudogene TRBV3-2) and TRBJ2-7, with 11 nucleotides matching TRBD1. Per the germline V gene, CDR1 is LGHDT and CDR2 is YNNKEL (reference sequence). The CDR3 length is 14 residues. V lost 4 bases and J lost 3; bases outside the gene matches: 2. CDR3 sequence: CASSLGTGGYEQYF. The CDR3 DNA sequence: TGTGCCAGCAGCCTCGGGACAGGGGGCTACGAGCAGTACTTC.

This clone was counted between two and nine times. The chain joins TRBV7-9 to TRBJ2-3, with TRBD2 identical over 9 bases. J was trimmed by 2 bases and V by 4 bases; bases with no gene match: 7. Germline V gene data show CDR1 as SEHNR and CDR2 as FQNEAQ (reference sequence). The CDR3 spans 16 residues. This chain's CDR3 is CASSSPGLAPTDTQYF. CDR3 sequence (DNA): TGTGCCAGCAGCTCACCGGGACTAGCCCCCACAGATACGCAGTATTTT.

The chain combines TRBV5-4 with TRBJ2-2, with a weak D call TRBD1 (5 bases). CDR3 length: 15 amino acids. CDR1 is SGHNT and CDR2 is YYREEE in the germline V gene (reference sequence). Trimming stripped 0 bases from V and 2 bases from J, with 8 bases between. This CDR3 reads CASSLGRANTGELFF. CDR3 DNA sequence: TGTGCCAGCAGCTTGGGCAGGGCAAACACCGGGGAGCTGTTTTTT. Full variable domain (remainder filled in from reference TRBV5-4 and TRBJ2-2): ETGVTQSPTHLIKTRGQQVTLRCSSQSGHNTVSWYQQALGQGPQFIFQYYREEENGRGNFPPRFSGLQFPNYSSELNVNALELDDSALYLCASSLGRANTGELFFGEGSRLTVL.